This note documents a single T cell receptor beta chain sequence. These data originate in a study of preoperative IRX-2 immunotherapy in early breast cancer. The junction had 8 bases not matched to a gene; V was cut back by 0 bases and J by 2 bases. CDR1 and CDR2 from the germline V gene are SGHRS and YFSETQ. The CDR3 spans 16 residues. Method: immunoSEQ multiplex PCR; TCRdb's copy keeps in-frame clones and lacks some. There are 34,000 or so clones in the sample; around four fifths occur only once, and around 2.5% lies in the top ten. This sample's treatment: preoperative locoregional IRX-2 cytokine immunotherapy. This phase Ib study tested locoregional IRX-2 cytokine immunotherapy given before surgery.

The source material was lymph node tissue, sampled from a patient treated with IRX-2 immunotherapy. The chain recombines TRBV5-1 with TRBJ2-7; 7 bases align to TRBD2. This clonotype was obtained from a human donor with breast cancer. The CDR3 spells CASSLDQTSPTYEQYF. In nucleotides, the CDR3 is TGCGCCAGCAGCTTGGACCAGACTAGCCCGACCTACGAGCAGTACTTC.